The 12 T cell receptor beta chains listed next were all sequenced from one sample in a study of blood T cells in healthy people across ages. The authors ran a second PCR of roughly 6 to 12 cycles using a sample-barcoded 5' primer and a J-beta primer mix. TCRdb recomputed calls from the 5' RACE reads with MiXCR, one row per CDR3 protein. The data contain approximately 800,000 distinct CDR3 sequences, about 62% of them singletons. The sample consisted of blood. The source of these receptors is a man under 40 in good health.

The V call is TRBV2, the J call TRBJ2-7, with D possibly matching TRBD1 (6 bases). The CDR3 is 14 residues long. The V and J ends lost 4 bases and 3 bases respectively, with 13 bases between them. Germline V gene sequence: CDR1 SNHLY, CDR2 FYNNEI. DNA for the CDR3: TGTGCCAGCAGTGGGGACGACAGGAACTACGAGCAGTACTTC. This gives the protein CASSGDDRNYEQYF. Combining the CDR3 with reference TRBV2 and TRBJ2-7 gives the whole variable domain EPEVTQTPSHQVTQMGQEVILRCVPISNHLYFYWYRQILGQKVEFLVSFYNNEISEKSEIFDDQFSVERPDGSNFTLKIRSTKLEDSAMYFCASSGDDRNYEQYFGPGTRLTVT.

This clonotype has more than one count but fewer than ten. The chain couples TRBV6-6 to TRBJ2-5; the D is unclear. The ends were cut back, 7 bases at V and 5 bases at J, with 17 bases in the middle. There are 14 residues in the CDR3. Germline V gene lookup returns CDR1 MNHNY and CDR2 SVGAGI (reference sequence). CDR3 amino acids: CASNRTPMGETQYF. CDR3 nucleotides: TGTGCCAGCAACCGGACCCCGATGGGGGAGACCCAGTACTTC.

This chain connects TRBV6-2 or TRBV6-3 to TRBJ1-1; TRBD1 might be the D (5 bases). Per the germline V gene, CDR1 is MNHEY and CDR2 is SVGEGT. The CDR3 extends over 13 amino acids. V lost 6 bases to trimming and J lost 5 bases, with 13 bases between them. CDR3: CASSRDSSTEAFF. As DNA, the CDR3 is TGTGCCAGCAGCCGCGACAGCTCTACTGAAGCTTTCTTT.

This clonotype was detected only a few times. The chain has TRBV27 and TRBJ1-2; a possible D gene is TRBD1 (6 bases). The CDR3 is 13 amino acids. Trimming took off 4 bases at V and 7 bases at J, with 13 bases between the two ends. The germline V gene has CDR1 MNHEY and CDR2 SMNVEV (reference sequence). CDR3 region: CASSWDVQGGYTF. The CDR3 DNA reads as TGTGCCAGCAGTTGGGACGTACAGGGTGGCTACACCTTC.

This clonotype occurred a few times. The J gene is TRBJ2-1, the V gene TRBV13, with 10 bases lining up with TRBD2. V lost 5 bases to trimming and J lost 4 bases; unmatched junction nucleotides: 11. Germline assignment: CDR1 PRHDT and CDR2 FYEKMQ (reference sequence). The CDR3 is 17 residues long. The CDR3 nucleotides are TGTGCCAGCAGCCCCGATCTACTAGCGGGGCGTTACAATGAGCAGTTCTTC. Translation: CASSPDLLAGRYNEQFF. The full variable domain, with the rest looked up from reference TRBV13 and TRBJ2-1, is AAGVIQSPRHLIKEKRETATLKCYPIPRHDTVYWYQQGPGQDPQFLISFYEKMQSDKGSIPDRFSAQQFSDYHSELNMSSLELGDSALYFCASSPDLLAGRYNEQFFGPGTRLTVL.

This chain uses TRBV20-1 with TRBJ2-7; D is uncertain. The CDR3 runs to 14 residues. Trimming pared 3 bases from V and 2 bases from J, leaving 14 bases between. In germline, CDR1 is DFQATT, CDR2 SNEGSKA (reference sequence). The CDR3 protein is CSASPNMGTYEQYF. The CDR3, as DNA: TGCAGTGCTAGCCCTAATATGGGGACCTACGAGCAGTACTTC.

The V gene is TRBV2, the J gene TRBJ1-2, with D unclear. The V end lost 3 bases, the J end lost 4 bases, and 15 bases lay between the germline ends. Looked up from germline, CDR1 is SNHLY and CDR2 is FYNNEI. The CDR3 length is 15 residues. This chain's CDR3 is CASSEDLTELYGYTF. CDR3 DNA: TGTGCCAGCAGTGAGGATTTAACAGAGCTCTATGGCTACACCTTC. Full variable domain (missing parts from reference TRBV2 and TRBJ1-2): EPEVTQTPSHQVTQMGQEVILRCVPISNHLYFYWYRQILGQKVEFLVSFYNNEISEKSEIFDDQFSVERPDGSNFTLKIRSTKLEDSAMYFCASSEDLTELYGYTFGSGTRLTVV.

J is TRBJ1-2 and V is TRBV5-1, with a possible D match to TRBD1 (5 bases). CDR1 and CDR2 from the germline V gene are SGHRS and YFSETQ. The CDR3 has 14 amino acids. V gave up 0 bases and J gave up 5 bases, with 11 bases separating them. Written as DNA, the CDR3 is TGCGCCAGCAGCTTGGATGTAGGGACTTATGGCTACACCTTC. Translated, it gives CASSLDVGTYGYTF.

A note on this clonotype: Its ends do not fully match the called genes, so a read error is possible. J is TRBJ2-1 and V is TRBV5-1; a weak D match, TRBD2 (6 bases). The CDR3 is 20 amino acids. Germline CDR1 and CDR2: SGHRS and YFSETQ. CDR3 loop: CASGLVSGYVRLARVSEQFF. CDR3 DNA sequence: TGCGCCAGCGGCTTGGTGAGTGGCTATGTTCGCCTAGCGAGGGTCAGTGAGCAGTTCTTC.

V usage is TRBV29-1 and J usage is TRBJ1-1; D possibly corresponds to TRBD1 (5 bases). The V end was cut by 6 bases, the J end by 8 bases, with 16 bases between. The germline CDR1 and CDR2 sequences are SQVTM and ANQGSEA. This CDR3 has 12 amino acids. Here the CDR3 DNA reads TGCAGCGTGAGGAGGGGTGGAGGAGAAGCTTTCTTT. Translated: CSVRRGGGEAFF.

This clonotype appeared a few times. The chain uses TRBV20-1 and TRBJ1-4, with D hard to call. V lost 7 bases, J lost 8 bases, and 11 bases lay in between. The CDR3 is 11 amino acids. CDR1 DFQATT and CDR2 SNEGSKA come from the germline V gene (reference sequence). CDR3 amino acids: CSGAGGEKLFF. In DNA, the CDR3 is TGCAGTGGAGCCGGTGGGGAAAAACTGTTTTTT.

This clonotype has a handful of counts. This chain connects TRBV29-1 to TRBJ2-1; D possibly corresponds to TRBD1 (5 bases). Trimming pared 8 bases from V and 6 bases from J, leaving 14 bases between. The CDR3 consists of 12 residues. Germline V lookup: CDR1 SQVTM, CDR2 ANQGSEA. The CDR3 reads CSNFQGSNEQFF. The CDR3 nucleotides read TGCAGCAACTTCCAGGGATCCAATGAGCAGTTCTTC.